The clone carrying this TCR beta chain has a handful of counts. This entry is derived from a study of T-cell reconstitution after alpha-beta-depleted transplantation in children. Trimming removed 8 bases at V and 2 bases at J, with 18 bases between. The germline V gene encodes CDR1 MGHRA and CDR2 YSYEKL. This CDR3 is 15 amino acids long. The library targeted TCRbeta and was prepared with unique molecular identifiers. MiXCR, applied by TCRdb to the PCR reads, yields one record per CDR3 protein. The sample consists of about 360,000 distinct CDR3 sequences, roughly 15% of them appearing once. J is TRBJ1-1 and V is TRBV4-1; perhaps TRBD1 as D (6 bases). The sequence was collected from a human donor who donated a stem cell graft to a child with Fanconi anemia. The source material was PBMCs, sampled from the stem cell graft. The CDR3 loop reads CASSTRAGANTEAFF. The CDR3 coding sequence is TGCGCCAGCTCCACGAGAGCGGGGGCAAACACTGAAGCTTTCTTT.